This TCR beta chain was documented in a study of T cell repertoires in cytomegalovirus infection. Study at large: Carrying CMV and the relevant HLA type showed in public TCR beta signatures. General study results and limits: Summed frequency of shared TCR beta families picked out CMV carriers who also had the relevant HLA. HLA-C-restricted, CMV-specific TCR beta clonotypes were dominant ex vivo.

CDR3 length: 14 amino acids. With 6 bases clipped from V and 3 bases from J, the junction kept 5 bases outside the gene matches. This clonotype was seen many times. Its antigen remains unknown. TCRdb re-analysed the reads in MiXCR, keeping a single row per CDR3 protein. Among some 390,000 distinct CDR3 sequences listed, 15% to 20% were seen once. The sequenced material came from PBMCs. This TCR came from a human donor in good health (CMV status not recorded). Some clones in this sample may be carry-over from other donors' samples. This chain connects TRBV12-3 or TRBV12-4 to TRBJ1-5, with 7 bases aligning to TRBD1. In DNA, the CDR3 is TGTGCCAGCAGCCCGGACAGGATCAATCAGCCCCAGCATTTT. Protein product: CASSPDRINQPQHF.